This TCR beta chain stems from a study of T cell changes during pregnancy in multiple sclerosis. The repertoire was sequenced with immunoSEQ multiplex PCR; TCRdb's copy has only in-frame clones and lacks some. The sample comprises about 23,000 clones, more than 70% of which are singletons, and roughly 7.6% rests with the top ten. This TCR derives from a female donor with multiple sclerosis, enrolled in a pregnancy study. This material consisted of CD8+ T cells from peripheral blood mononuclear cells, taken before pregnancy.

DNA for the CDR3: TGCGCCAGCAGCCAAGATATAGCGACTGGGGCCAACGTCCTGACTTTC. Protein sequence: CASSQDIATGANVLTF. The chain links TRBV4-3 to TRBJ2-6; TRBD2 is a possible D gene (5 bases). Germline V CDR1 and CDR2: LGHNA, YSLEER. The CDR3 totals 16 residues. V was trimmed by 0 bases and J by 2 bases, leaving 8 bases between them.